Listed below are T cell receptor beta chains from one sample, sequenced in a study of siplizumab effects on memory and regulatory T cells. Clones were read by immunoSEQ multiplex PCR, and TCRdb kept only the in-frame ones, dropping some. The data contain 120,000 or so clones, around 90% of them singletons. The sample taken for sequencing was CD4+ T cells sorted from blood. These receptor sequences come from a human donor in good health. Each CDR3 is given with its conserved first and last residue. Each record gives: D gene, V gene, clone size, J gene, CDR3 protein, CDR3 DNA. A D gene is named only where the DNA matches it firmly. Size is omitted from some rows. Given values are once, few, many or a class for expanded clones.

d_call: TRBD2; v_call: TRBV4-1; clone_size: .; j_call: TRBJ2-3; cdr3_aa: CASSRWTSGGSTDTQYF; cdr3_nt: TGCGCCAGCAGCCGTTGGACTAGCGGGGGGAGCACAGATACGCAGTATTTT
d_call: .; v_call: TRBV10-3; clone_size: once; j_call: TRBJ1-6; cdr3_aa: CAISDQNNSPLHF; cdr3_nt: TGTGCCATCAGTGACCAGAATAATTCACCCCTCCACTTT
d_call: .; v_call: TRBV12-5; clone_size: .; j_call: TRBJ2-1; cdr3_aa: CASGGGRSYNEQFF; cdr3_nt: TGTGCTAGTGGCGGGGGTAGGTCCTACAATGAGCAGTTCTTC
d_call: .; v_call: TRBV18; clone_size: .; j_call: TRBJ1-1; cdr3_aa: CASSNRGGGEAFF; cdr3_nt: TGTGCCAGCTCAAATCGGGGAGGCGGTGAAGCTTTCTTT
d_call: .; v_call: TRBV29-1; clone_size: .; j_call: TRBJ2-1; cdr3_aa: CSVRDRNNEQFF; cdr3_nt: TGCAGCGTTCGTGACAGGAACAATGAGCAGTTCTTC
d_call: .; v_call: TRBV18; clone_size: .; j_call: TRBJ2-7; cdr3_aa: CASSPSTREQYF; cdr3_nt: TGTGCCAGCTCACCAAGTACACGCGAGCAGTACTTC
d_call: .; v_call: TRBV6-6; clone_size: .; j_call: TRBJ1-5; cdr3_aa: CASSRSSNQPQHF; cdr3_nt: TGTGCCAGCAGTAGATCATCTAATCAGCCCCAGCATTTT
d_call: TRBD1; v_call: TRBV18; clone_size: .; j_call: TRBJ1-5; cdr3_aa: CASSGGTGGNQPQHF; cdr3_nt: TGTGCCAGCTCAGGGGGGACAGGGGGCAATCAGCCCCAGCATTTT
d_call: .; v_call: TRBV6-1; clone_size: .; j_call: TRBJ1-1; cdr3_aa: CASSEEGFGNTEAFF; cdr3_nt: TGTGCCAGCAGTGAAGAAGGGTTTGGGAACACTGAAGCTTTCTTT
d_call: .; v_call: TRBV5-5; clone_size: .; j_call: TRBJ1-6; cdr3_aa: CASSLVAGGSPLHF; cdr3_nt: TGTGCCAGCAGCTTGGTGGCGGGAGGGTCACCCCTCCACTTT
d_call: .; v_call: TRBV10-1; clone_size: .; j_call: TRBJ2-1; cdr3_aa: CASSRSGLGEQFF; cdr3_nt: TGCGCCAGCAGTCGATCGGGCCTGGGTGAGCAGTTCTTC
d_call: .; v_call: TRBV2; clone_size: .; j_call: TRBJ1-4; cdr3_aa: CASRTQGGITNEKLFF; cdr3_nt: TGTGCCAGCAGGACCCAAGGGGGTATAACTAATGAAAAACTGTTTTTT
d_call: .; v_call: TRBV2; clone_size: .; j_call: TRBJ1-2; cdr3_aa: CANGNRPATLDGYTF; cdr3_nt: TGTGCCAACGGAAATAGACCAGCAACCTTGGATGGCTACACCTTC
d_call: .; v_call: TRBV6-6; clone_size: .; j_call: TRBJ1-4; cdr3_aa: CASIYDANEKLFF; cdr3_nt: TGTGCCAGCATTTACGACGCTAATGAAAAACTGTTTTTT
d_call: .; v_call: TRBV19; clone_size: .; j_call: TRBJ1-5; cdr3_aa: CASTELRGQPQHF; cdr3_nt: TGTGCCAGTACCGAACTCCGCGGTCAGCCCCAGCATTTT
d_call: .; v_call: TRBV11-2; clone_size: .; j_call: TRBJ1-1; cdr3_aa: CASSAGRQTEAFF; cdr3_nt: TGTGCCAGCAGCGCAGGGCGGCAAACTGAAGCTTTCTTT
d_call: TRBD1; v_call: TRBV5-4; clone_size: .; j_call: TRBJ1-1; cdr3_aa: CAELGTGESEAFF; cdr3_nt: TGTGCAGAGCTTGGGACAGGGGAATCTGAAGCTTTCTTT
d_call: .; v_call: TRBV7-6; clone_size: .; j_call: TRBJ2-7; cdr3_aa: CASSLGAGSYEQYF; cdr3_nt: TGTGCCAGCAGCTTAGGTGCTGGGAGCTACGAGCAGTACTTC
d_call: .; v_call: TRBV7-9; clone_size: .; j_call: TRBJ1-1; cdr3_aa: CASSLESRDAFF; cdr3_nt: TGTGCCAGCAGCTTAGAGTCAAGGGATGCTTTCTTT
d_call: .; v_call: TRBV6-1; clone_size: .; j_call: TRBJ1-1; cdr3_aa: CASSLTGNTEAFF; cdr3_nt: TGTGCCAGCAGCCTTACAGGGAACACTGAAGCTTTCTTT
d_call: TRBD2; v_call: TRBV11-2; clone_size: .; j_call: TRBJ2-7; cdr3_aa: CASSSAWRGVYEQYF; cdr3_nt: TGTGCCAGCAGCTCCGCCTGGCGGGGGGTGTACGAGCAGTACTTC
d_call: .; v_call: TRBV18; clone_size: .; j_call: TRBJ2-7; cdr3_aa: CASSPTRTESYEQYF; cdr3_nt: TGTGCCAGCTCACCAACTAGGACAGAATCCTACGAGCAGTACTTC
d_call: TRBD1; v_call: TRBV5-4; clone_size: .; j_call: TRBJ1-1; cdr3_aa: CASSQTGGWNTEAFF; cdr3_nt: TGTGCCAGCAGCCAGACAGGGGGCTGGAACACTGAAGCTTTCTTT
d_call: TRBD1; v_call: TRBV5-1; clone_size: .; j_call: TRBJ2-7; cdr3_aa: CASSGDRDPYEQYF; cdr3_nt: TGCGCCAGCAGCGGGGACAGGGACCCCTACGAGCAGTACTTC
d_call: TRBD1; v_call: TRBV2; clone_size: few; j_call: TRBJ2-1; cdr3_aa: CASGIRQGYEQFF; cdr3_nt: TGTGCCAGCGGGATACGACAGGGCTATGAGCAGTTCTTC
d_call: .; v_call: TRBV18; clone_size: once; j_call: TRBJ2-2; cdr3_aa: CASSPRTGELFF; cdr3_nt: TGTGCCAGCTCACCACGCACCGGGGAGCTGTTTTTT
d_call: .; v_call: TRBV6-1; clone_size: once; j_call: TRBJ2-1; cdr3_aa: CASNPDSYNEQFF; cdr3_nt: TGTGCCAGCAATCCGGACAGCTACAATGAGCAGTTCTTC
d_call: TRBD2; v_call: TRBV27; clone_size: .; j_call: TRBJ2-3; cdr3_aa: CASRSLGTSGNTDTQYF; cdr3_nt: TGTGCCAGCAGAAGCCTCGGGACTAGTGGAAACACAGATACGCAGTATTTT